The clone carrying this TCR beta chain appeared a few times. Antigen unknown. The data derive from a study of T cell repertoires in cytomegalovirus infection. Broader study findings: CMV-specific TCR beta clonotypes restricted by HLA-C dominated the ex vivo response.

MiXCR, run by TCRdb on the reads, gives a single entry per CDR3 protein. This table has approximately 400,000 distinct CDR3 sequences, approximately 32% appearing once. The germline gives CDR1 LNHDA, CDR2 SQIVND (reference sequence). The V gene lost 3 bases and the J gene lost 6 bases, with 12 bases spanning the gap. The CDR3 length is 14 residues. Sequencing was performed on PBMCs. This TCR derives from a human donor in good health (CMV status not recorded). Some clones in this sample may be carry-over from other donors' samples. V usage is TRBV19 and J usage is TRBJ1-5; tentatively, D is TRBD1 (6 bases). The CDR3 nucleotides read TGTGCCAGTAGTATTCGACAGGCGGGTCAGCCCCAGCATTTT. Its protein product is CASSIRQAGQPQHF.